This T cell receptor beta chain is from a study of T cell responses to AZD1222 COVID-19 vaccine. Overall study findings and caveats: An increase in Spike-specific TCR breadth and depth was observed after two AZD1222 doses.

A remark on this clone: The antigen remains unidentified.

Unmatched junction bases numbered 8, after V lost 6 bases and J lost 7 bases. Germline CDR1 and CDR2: SNHLY and FYNNEI. The CDR3 has 14 residues. The protocol was immunoSEQ multiplex PCR, while the TCRdb copy is restricted to in-frame clones and leaves out a portion. The repertoire holds more than 35,000 clones, with approximately 83% as singletons. The chain couples TRBV2 to TRBJ2-2; 7 bases are shared with TRBD1. This TCR came from an adult in good health. This material consisted of peripheral blood, taken on day 0 of AZD1222 vaccination. The CDR3 region is CASSRQGFGGELFF. The DNA of the CDR3 is TGTGCCAGCAGCCGACAGGGATTTGGCGGGGAGCTGTTTTTT.